The T cell receptor (beta chain) described here comes from a study of blood T cell repertoires in COVID-19. Study in general: The United States, Italy and Spain provided the acute and convalescent COVID-19 samples. T cells, B-cell-depleted T cells, or PBMCs supplied cDNA or gDNA.

Study processing details: Reference gene primer amplification in the assay estimated nucleated cell counts. Repertoires were generated with immunoSEQ multiplex PCR, while TCRdb's copy carries only in-frame clones and drops some. V and J calls and clone size are as listed in that table; D and trimming were resolved from the DNA. Here the sample spans roughly 280,000 clones, approximately 86% being singletons. The CDR3 contains 14 residues. The germline V gene encodes CDR1 MNHEY and CDR2 SVGAGI. Trimming took off 6 bases at V and 5 bases at J, with 16 bases between the two ends. This rearrangement joins TRBV6-5 to TRBJ2-5; a weak D match, TRBD1 (6 bases). The clonotype originates from a man aged 40-49 years with active or convalescent COVID-19. The sequenced sample was peripheral blood. The chain's CDR3 is CASSKRQVYETQYF. The CDR3 nucleotides are TGTGCCAGCAGCAAAAGACAGGTTTATGAGACCCAGTACTTC.